A selection of T cell receptor beta chains follows, all from one sample in a study of CD8+CD57+ T cells in acquired aplastic anemia. TCRdb re-derived calls from the reads in MiXCR, one entry per CDR3 protein. This sample has about 180,000 distinct CDR3 sequences, with roughly 65% found just once. The source material was sorted CD4+, CD8+, or CD8+CD57+ T cells (not recorded which) from PBMCs. The receptors come from a human donor with aplastic anemia. Both conserved end residues are part of each CDR3. The D gene is left open where the match is weak. The size of a clone is reported for some rows only, either as once, few or many, or as a class for expanded clones.

>.|TRBJ2-3|.|TRBV10-3
TGTGCCATCCGGGGGGCCTTCAGCACAGATACGCAGTATTTT
CAIRGAFSTDTQYF
>.|TRBJ1-3|TRBD1|TRBV7-2
TGTGCCAGCAGCGATGGACAGGGGGCAGGAAACACCATATATTTT
CASSDGQGAGNTIYF
>.|TRBJ1-2|TRBD1|TRBV7-2
TGTGCCAGCAGCTACGGAGACAGGGTAGGGTATGGCTACACCTTC
CASSYGDRVGYGYTF
>.|TRBJ2-1|TRBD1|TRBV15
TGTGCCACCAGCTACAGGGGAAATGAGCAGTTCTTC
CATSYRGNEQFF
>.|TRBJ2-7|TRBD1|TRBV29-1
TGCAGCGTTAGCACAGGGGGCGAGCAGTACTTC
CSVSTGGEQYF
>many|TRBJ2-3|TRBD1|TRBV15
TGTGCCACCAGCAGTGGGACAGGGGACACAGATACGCAGTATTTT
CATSSGTGDTDTQYF
>.|TRBJ2-2|.|TRBV15
TGTGCCACCAGCAGCGTCGGGGAGCTGTTTTTT
CATSSVGELFF
>.|TRBJ2-3|TRBD2|TRBV19
TGTGCCAGCAGTTTGACTAGCGGGACCCAAGGTACGCAGTATTTT
CASSLTSGTQGTQYF
>.|TRBJ1-1|.|TRBV15
TGTGCCACCAGCAGAGAAGGGGGTCGCATGAACACTGAAGCTTTCTTT
CATSREGGRMNTEAFF
>few|TRBJ2-6|.|TRBV7-6
TGTGCCAGCAGCTCTCTCAACTCTGGGGCCAACGTCCTGACTTTC
CASSSLNSGANVLTF
>.|TRBJ1-5|.|TRBV6-4
TGTGCCAGCAGTGGGGGGGCAAGTCAACCCCAGCATTTT
CASSGGASQPQHF
>few|TRBJ2-7|.|TRBV7-3
TGTGCCAGCAGCTTATTCGTAGGGAACGAGCAGTACTTC
CASSLFVGNEQYF
>.|TRBJ2-3|.|TRBV5-1
TGCGCCAGCAGCAAAGGGGGGGTCTCGAGCACAGATACGCAGTATTTT
CASSKGGVSSTDTQYF
>.|TRBJ2-5|.|TRBV13
TGTGCCAGCAGCACACAGGGATTC
CASSTQGF
>.|TRBJ2-2|.|TRBV12-3/TRBV12-4
TGTGCCGGCAGTTTAGCGCCGGAAGGCGCCGGGGAGCTGTTTTTT
CAGSLAPEGAGELFF
>.|TRBJ1-5|TRBD1|TRBV19
TGTGCCAGTAGTATATTCGGGACAGGGGGTCGTCAGCCCCAGCATTTT
CASSIFGTGGRQPQHF
>many|TRBJ2-1|.|TRBV19
TGTGCCAGTAGTATGGGGGGCAATGAGCAGTTCTTC
CASSMGGNEQFF
>many|TRBJ2-7|.|TRBV6-5
TGTGCCAGCAGGCACAACGGGGCCGAGCAGTACTTC
CASRHNGAEQYF
>once|TRBJ1-2|.|TRBV7-2
TGTGCCAGCAGCTTACCCCAGACAGTATCTAACTATGGCTACACCTTC
CASSLPQTVSNYGYTF
>.|TRBJ2-1|TRBD1|TRBV24-1
TGTGCCACCAGTGAGTCTACAGGGGTCAGTGAGCAGTTCTTC
CATSESTGVSEQFF
>.|TRBJ2-7|TRBD1|TRBV9
TGTGCCAGCAGCGCCGGACAGGGGTCGAGCTCCTACGAGCAGTACTTC
CASSAGQGSSSYEQYF
>.|TRBJ2-1|.|TRBV2
TGTGCCAGCAGACTTATCAGGTCGGCGGGCTCCTACAATGAGCAGTTCTTC
CASRLIRSAGSYNEQFF
>.|TRBJ1-2|.|TRBV2
TGTGCCAGCAGTCTGGATAGGAACTATGGCTACACCTTC
CASSLDRNYGYTF
>few|TRBJ2-6|.|TRBV6-2/TRBV6-3
TGTGCCAGCAGTCAGTGGTTGGCTGGGGCCAACGTCCTGACTTTC
CASSQWLAGANVLTF
>.|TRBJ2-7|.|TRBV6-5
TGTGCCAGATCCAGGGGTGGGGGCCTCTACGAGCAGTACTTC
CARSRGGGLYEQYF
>.|TRBJ1-2|.|TRBV5-1
TGCGCCAGCACTAAGGGATCCGGCTACACCTTC
CASTKGSGYTF
>.|TRBJ2-1|TRBD1|TRBV20-1
TGCAGTGCTAGCTCCGGGACAGGGTTAGGTGAGCAGTTCTTC
CSASSGTGLGEQFF
>.|TRBJ2-7|TRBD2|TRBV20-1
TGCAGTGCTCCAAGTATGGGGCGGGGGGGTTTGGAGCAGTACTTC
CSAPSMGRGGLEQYF
>.|TRBJ1-4|.|TRBV25-1
TGTGCCAGCAGTGAAAACAGCGCGCTGGTAAAACTGTTTTTT
CASSENSALVKLFF
>.|TRBJ1-1|.|TRBV5-4
TGTGCCAGCAGCTTCCCAGGATGGGACACTGAAGCTTTCTTT
CASSFPGWDTEAFF
>many|TRBJ2-1|.|TRBV20-1
TGCAGTGCTTGGCGAGTAGGGGTGGTCGATGAGCAGTTCTTC
CSAWRVGVVDEQFF
>.|TRBJ1-2|.|TRBV10-1
TGCGCCAGCAGTTACTCGGTGGCAGGCGGCGGCTACACCTTC
CASSYSVAGGGYTF
>.|TRBJ2-7|.|TRBV2
TGTGCCAGCAGTGTGAGGGACCCTTTTTACGAGCAGTACTTC
CASSVRDPFYEQYF
>.|TRBJ2-7|TRBD1|TRBV10-3
TGTGCCATCAGCGAGGGACAGGGGGGCGAGCAGTACTTC
CAISEGQGGEQYF
>.|TRBJ1-1|TRBD1|TRBV7-6
TGTGCCAGCAGCTCCAAGGACAGGGGGCGAACTGAAGCTTTCTTT
CASSSKDRGRTEAFF
>once|TRBJ2-7|.|TRBV19
TGTGCCAGTAGTCGGGACGAACGTGCGTACGAGCAGTACTTC
CASSRDERAYEQYF
>.|TRBJ2-7|TRBD1|TRBV2
TGTGCCTGGGACAGAACCTACGAGCAGTACTTC
CAWDRTYEQYF
>.|TRBJ2-1|TRBD2|TRBV20-1
TGCAGTGCTCCGCAACTAGCGGGAGGATACAATGAGCAGTTCTTC
CSAPQLAGGYNEQFF
>.|TRBJ2-2|.|TRBV6-5
TGTGCCATCAGTTACAGGGCTGCCGGGGAGCTGTTTTTT
CAISYRAAGELFF
>.|TRBJ2-1|.|TRBV7-3
TGTGCCAGCAGCTTAACCGGGGGCAGCGGGAACAATGAGCAGTTCTTC
CASSLTGGSGNNEQFF
>many|TRBJ2-1|TRBD1|TRBV9
TGTGCCAGCAGCGTAGTGACAGGGGGAGATACGCAGTTCTTC
CASSVVTGGDTQFF
>.|TRBJ2-7|TRBD1|TRBV5-5
TGTGCCAGCAGCTTAGAGACCAGGGGGCGCTCCGAGCAGTACTTC
CASSLETRGRSEQYF
>once|TRBJ2-1|.|TRBV27
TGTGCCAGCAGTTCCCGCCCGGGGAACAATGAGCAGTTCTTC
CASSSRPGNNEQFF
>.|TRBJ2-1|TRBD1|TRBV7-8
TGTGCCAGCAGCTTAAATACCCCCTCGACAGGGGTCAATGAGCAGTTCTTC
CASSLNTPSTGVNEQFF
>.|TRBJ2-6|.|TRBV7-2
TGTGCCAGCAGCTTAGTCCCAGCGGGGGCCAACGTCCTGACTTTC
CASSLVPAGANVLTF
>.|TRBJ1-3|.|TRBV20-1
TGCAGTGCTGCGAGGGGCAGGTGGGAAGGAAACACCATATATTTT
CSAARGRWEGNTIYF
>.|TRBJ2-7|TRBD2|TRBV10-3
TGTGCCAGCAGGCAAAGAGAGCGGGAGTACCACGAGCAGTACTTC
CASRQREREYHEQYF
>.|TRBJ2-5|TRBD2|TRBV20-1
TGCAGTGCTAGGGCGGGGGTAATACAAGAGACCCAGTACTTC
CSARAGVIQETQYF
>.|TRBJ2-7|TRBD1|TRBV4-1
TGCGCCAGCAGCCCCCGGACAGGGGGCGACTACGAGCAGTACTTC
CASSPRTGGDYEQYF
>few|TRBJ1-2|.|TRBV7-8
TGTGCCAGCAGTCTACAGGACGTTGGTGGCTACACCTTC
CASSLQDVGGYTF
>.|TRBJ2-3|TRBD2|TRBV5-1
TGCGCCAGCAGCTTGGAGGGAGGGGAATATAGCACAGATACGCAGTATTTT
CASSLEGGEYSTDTQYF
>many|TRBJ2-1|TRBD1|TRBV5-8
TGTGCCAGCAGCTTGGGGGACAGGGACGGGAATGAGCAGTTCTTC
CASSLGDRDGNEQFF
>.|TRBJ2-7|.|TRBV7-9
TGTGCCAGCAGCTCGTCGACTGGAGAGTACGAGCAGTACTTC
CASSSSTGEYEQYF